A single count supports the clone carrying this T cell receptor (beta chain). The antigen remains unidentified. The donors were adults (healthy and HIV-negative) with no recent acute infections or vaccinations. CD8 memory pooled CD45RO+ cells and CCR7-negative CD45RA+ TemRA cells. Using immunoSEQ multiplex PCR, the repertoire was profiled, and TCRdb retains in-frame clones only, with some absent. The table has approximately 710,000 clones, 90% seen once. Germline lookup yields CDR1 MNHEY and CDR2 SMNVEV (reference sequence). The CDR3 loop spans 14 amino acids. The V segment lost 6 bases and the J segment 3 bases; nucleotides outside the gene matches: 7. The record originates from a study of shared clonotypes between healthy human individuals. Study-level information: Per donor, three plates held CD4 naive cells, three held CD4 memory, two held CD8 naive and one held CD8 memory.

Study conclusions and caveats: Among the subsets, naive ones generally showed larger estimated richness than memory ones.

The TCR comes from a man between 18 and 29 years old in good health. Some clones in this sample may be carry-over from other donors' samples. Specimen: memory CD8+ T cells from PBMCs. Regarding subset: CD45RO+ cells pooled with CCR7-negative TemRA cells. The J gene is TRBJ2-7, the V gene TRBV27; 8 bases fit TRBD1. CDR3 sequence: CASSPDRELYEQYF. The CDR3 region has the DNA TGTGCCAGCAGCCCGGACAGGGAACTCTACGAGCAGTACTTC.